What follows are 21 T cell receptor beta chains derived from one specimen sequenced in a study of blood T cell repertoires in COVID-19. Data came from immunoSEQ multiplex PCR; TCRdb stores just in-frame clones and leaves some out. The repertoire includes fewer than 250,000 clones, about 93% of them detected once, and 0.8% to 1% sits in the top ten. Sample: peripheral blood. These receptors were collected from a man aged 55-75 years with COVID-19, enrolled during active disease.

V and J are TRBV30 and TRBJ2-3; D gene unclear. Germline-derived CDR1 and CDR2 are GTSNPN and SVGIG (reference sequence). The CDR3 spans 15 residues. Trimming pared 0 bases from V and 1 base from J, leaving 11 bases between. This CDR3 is CAWSVFGHRTDTQYF. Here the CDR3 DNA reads TGTGCCTGGAGTGTTTTCGGTCACCGCACAGATACGCAGTATTTT.

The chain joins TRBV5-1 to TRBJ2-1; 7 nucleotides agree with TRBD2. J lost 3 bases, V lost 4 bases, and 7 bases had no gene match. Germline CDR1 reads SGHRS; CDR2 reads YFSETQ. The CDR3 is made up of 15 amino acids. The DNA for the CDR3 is TGCGCCAGCAGCCCCGGACTAGTGGGCTACAATGAGCAGTTCTTC. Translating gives CASSPGLVGYNEQFF.

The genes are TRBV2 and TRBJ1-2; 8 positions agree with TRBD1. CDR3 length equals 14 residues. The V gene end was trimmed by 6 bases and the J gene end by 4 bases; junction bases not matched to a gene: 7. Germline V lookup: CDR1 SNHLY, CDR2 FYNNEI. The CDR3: CASRRGQASYGYTF. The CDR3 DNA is TGTGCCAGCAGGAGGGGACAGGCTAGCTATGGCTACACCTTC.

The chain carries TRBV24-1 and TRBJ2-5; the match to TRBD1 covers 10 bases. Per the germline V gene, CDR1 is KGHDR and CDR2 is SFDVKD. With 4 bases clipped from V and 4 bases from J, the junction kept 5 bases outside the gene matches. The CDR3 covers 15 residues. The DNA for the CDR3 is TGTGCCACCAGTGACTCGACAGGGGGCACAGAGACCCAGTACTTC. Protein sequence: CATSDSTGGTETQYF.

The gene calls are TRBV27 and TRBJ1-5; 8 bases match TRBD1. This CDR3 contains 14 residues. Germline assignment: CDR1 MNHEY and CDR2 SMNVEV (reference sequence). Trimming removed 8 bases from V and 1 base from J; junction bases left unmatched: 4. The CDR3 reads CASGRTGSNQPQHF. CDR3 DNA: TGTGCCAGCGGCCGGACAGGGAGCAATCAGCCCCAGCATTTT.

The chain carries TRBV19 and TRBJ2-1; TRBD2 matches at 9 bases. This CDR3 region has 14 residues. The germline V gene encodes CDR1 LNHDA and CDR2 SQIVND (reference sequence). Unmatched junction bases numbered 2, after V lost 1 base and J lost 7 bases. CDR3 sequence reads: CASSIGTSDNEQFF. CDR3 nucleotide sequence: TGTGCCAGTAGTATAGGGACTAGCGATAATGAGCAGTTCTTC.

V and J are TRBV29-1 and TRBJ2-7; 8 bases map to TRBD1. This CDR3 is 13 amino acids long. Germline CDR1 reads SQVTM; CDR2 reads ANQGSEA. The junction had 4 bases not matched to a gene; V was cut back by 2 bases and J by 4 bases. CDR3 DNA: TGCAGCGTTGAATTCAGGGGGCGGTACGAGCAGTACTTC. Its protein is CSVEFRGRYEQYF.

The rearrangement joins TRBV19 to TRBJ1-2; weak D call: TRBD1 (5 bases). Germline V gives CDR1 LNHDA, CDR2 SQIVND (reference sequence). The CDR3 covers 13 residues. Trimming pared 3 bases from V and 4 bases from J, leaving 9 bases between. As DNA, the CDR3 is TGTGCCAGTAGTATGGGGCGGCGCTATGGCTACACCTTC. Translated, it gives CASSMGRRYGYTF.

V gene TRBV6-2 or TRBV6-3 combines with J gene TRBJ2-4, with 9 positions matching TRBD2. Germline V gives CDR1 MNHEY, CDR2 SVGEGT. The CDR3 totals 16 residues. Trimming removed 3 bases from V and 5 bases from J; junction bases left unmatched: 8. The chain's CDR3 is CASSYFAGGRENIQYF. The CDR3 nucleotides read TGTGCCAGCAGTTATTTTGCGGGAGGGCGCGAAAACATTCAGTACTTC.

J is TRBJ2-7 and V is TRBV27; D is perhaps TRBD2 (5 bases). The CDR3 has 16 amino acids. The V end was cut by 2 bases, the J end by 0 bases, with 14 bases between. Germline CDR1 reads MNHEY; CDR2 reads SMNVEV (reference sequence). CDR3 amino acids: CASSLSARGSSYEQYF. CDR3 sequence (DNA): TGTGCCAGCAGTTTAAGCGCCCGGGGTAGCTCCTACGAGCAGTACTTC.

Here the CDR3 reads CASRHRPSDTQYF. The CDR3 DNA is TGTGCCAGCAGGCACAGGCCTTCAGATACGCAGTATTTT. The gene calls are TRBV6-5 and TRBJ2-3; the D gene is possibly TRBD1 (5 bases). The CDR3 covers 13 residues. CDR1 and CDR2 from the germline V gene are MNHEY and SVGAGI. With 6 bases removed from V and 4 bases from J, the gap between germline ends came to 11 bases.

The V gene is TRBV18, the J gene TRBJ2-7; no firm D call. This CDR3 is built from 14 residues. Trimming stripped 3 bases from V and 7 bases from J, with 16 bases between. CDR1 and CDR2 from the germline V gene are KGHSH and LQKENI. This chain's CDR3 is CASSPAPGAGEQYF. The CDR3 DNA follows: TGTGCCAGCTCACCTGCCCCTGGAGCCGGGGAGCAGTACTTC.

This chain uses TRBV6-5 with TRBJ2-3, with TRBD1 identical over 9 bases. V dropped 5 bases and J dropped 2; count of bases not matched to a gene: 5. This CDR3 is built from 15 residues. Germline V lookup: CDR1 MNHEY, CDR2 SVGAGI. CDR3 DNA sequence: TGTGCCAGCAGTACCCGGGACAGGGCCACAGATACGCAGTATTTT. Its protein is CASSTRDRATDTQYF.

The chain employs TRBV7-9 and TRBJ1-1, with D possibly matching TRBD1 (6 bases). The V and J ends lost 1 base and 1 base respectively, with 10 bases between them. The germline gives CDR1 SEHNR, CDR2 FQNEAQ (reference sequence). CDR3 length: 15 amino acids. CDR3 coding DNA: TGTGCCAGCAGCTTAGGGGACATTCAGAACACTGAAGCTTTCTTT. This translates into CASSLGDIQNTEAFF.

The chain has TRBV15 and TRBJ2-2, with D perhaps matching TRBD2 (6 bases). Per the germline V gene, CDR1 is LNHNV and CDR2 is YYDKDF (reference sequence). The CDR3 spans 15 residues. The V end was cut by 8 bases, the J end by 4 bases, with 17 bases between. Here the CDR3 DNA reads TGTGCCACCCATCCGGTAGCGGACTTCACCGGGGAGCTGTTTTTT. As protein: CATHPVADFTGELFF.

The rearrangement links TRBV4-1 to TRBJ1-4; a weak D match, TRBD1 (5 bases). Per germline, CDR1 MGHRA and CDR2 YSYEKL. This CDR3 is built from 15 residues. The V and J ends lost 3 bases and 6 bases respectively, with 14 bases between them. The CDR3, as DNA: TGCGCCAGCAGCCAGGCAGGGTCTGTTGATGAAAAACTGTTTTTT. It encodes CASSQAGSVDEKLFF.

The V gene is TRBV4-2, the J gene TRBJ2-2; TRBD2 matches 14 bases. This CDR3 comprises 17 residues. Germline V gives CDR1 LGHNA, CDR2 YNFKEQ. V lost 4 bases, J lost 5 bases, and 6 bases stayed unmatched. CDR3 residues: CASSLSGTSGRTGELFF. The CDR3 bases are TGTGCCAGCAGCCTCTCCGGGACTAGCGGGAGAACCGGGGAGCTGTTTTTT.

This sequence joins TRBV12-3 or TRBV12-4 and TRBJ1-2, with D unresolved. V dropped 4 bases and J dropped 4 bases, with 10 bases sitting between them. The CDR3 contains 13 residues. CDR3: CASSSEQFYGYTF. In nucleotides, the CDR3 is TGTGCCAGCAGTTCGGAACAGTTCTATGGCTACACCTTC.

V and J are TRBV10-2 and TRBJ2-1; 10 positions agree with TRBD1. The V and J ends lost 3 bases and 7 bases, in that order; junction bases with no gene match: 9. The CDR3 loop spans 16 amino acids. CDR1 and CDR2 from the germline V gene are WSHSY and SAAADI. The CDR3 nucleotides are TGCGCCAGCAGTGACTCCCGGGACAGGGGAACAAATGAGCAGTTCTTC. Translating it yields CASSDSRDRGTNEQFF.

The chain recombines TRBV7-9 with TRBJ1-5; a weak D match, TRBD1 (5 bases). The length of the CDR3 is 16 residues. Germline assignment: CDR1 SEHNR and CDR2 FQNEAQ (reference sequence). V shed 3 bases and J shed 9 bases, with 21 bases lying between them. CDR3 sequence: CASSFRPETARGPQHF. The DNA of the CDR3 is TGTGCCAGCAGCTTTAGGCCCGAGACAGCCCGAGGGCCCCAGCATTTT.

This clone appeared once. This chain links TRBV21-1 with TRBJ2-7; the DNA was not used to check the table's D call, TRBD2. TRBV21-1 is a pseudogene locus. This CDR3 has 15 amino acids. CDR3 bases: TGTGCCAGCAGCAAAGGGGGCGGGAGGATGAAAGAGCAGTACTTC. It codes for CASSKGGGRMKEQYF.